This TCR beta chain is from a study of blood T cell repertoires in COVID-19. Study-level background: Collection of acute and convalescent COVID-19 samples took place in the United States, Italy and Spain. T cells, B-cell-depleted T cells, or PBMCs provided the cDNA or gDNA that served as material.

The Seattle patients, enrolled during active infection, were followed longitudinally. Original processing methods: Reference gene primer amplification in the assay estimated nucleated cell counts. The repertoire was sequenced with immunoSEQ multiplex PCR; TCRdb's copy has only in-frame clones and lacks some. V and J calls and clone size are copied from that table; D and trimming were computed from the DNA. The data contain about 34,000 clones, 81% of them singletons. Trimming removed 0 bases from V and 1 base from J, with 10 bases in between. Germline lookup yields CDR1 SGHNT and CDR2 YYREEE (reference sequence). This CDR3 spans 15 amino acids.

Material for sequencing was peripheral blood. This TCR came from a man aged 65 to 79 with COVID-19, enrolled during active disease. The chain is built from TRBV5-4 and TRBJ1-2; tentatively, D is TRBD1 (5 bases). The CDR3 region is CASSLEGVRNYGYTF. CDR3 nucleotide sequence: TGTGCCAGCAGCTTGGAAGGGGTTCGTAACTATGGCTACACCTTC.